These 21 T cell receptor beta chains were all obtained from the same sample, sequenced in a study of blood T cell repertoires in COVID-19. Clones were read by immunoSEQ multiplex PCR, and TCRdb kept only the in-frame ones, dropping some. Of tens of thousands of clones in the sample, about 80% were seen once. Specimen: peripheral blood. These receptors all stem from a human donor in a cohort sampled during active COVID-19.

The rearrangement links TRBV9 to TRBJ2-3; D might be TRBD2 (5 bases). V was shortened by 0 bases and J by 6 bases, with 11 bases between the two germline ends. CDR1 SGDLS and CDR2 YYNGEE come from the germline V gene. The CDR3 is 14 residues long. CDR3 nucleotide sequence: TGTGCCAGCAGCGTAGGGCTAGCAAGGGATACGCAGTATTTT. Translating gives CASSVGLARDTQYF. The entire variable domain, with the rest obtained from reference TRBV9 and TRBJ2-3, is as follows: DSGVTQTPKHLITATGQRVTLRCSPRSGDLSVYWYQQSLDQGLQFLIQYYNGEERAKGNILERFSAQQFPDLHSELNLSSLELGDSALYFCASSVGLARDTQYFGPGTRLTVL.

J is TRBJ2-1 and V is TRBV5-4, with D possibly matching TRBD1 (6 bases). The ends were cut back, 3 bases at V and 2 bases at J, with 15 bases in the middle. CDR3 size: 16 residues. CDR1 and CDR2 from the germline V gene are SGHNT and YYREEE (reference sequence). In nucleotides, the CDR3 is TGTGCCAGCAGCTCGGGGCTCGGACAGACCTACAATGAGCAGTTCTTC. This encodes CASSSGLGQTYNEQFF.

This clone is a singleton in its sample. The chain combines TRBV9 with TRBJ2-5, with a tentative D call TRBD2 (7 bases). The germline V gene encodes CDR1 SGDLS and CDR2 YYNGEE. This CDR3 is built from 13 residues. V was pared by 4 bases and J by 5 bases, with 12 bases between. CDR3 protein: CASSPGGRETQYF. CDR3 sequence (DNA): TGTGCCAGCAGCCCCGGGGGGCGGGAGACCCAGTACTTC.

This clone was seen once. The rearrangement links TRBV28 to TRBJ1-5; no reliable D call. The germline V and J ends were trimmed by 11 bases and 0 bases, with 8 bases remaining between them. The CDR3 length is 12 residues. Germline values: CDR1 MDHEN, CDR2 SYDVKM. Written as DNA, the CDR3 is TGTGCCGGTGCGGCTAGCAATCAGCCCCAGCATTTT. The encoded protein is CAGAASNQPQHF.

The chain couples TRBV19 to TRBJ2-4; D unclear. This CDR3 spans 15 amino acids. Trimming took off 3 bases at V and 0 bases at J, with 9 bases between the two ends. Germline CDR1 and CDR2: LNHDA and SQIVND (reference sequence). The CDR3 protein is CASSIGTQAKNIQYF. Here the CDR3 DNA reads TGTGCCAGTAGTATTGGCACCCAAGCCAAAAACATTCAGTACTTC.

The CDR3 nucleotides are TGTGCCAGCAGCCAAAGAACGGGGGTGGGGAATGAGCAGTTCTTC. It translates to CASSQRTGVGNEQFF. V and J are TRBV3-1 (or the pseudogene TRBV3-2) and TRBJ2-1, with D maybe TRBD2 (6 bases). The length of the CDR3 is 15 residues. Germline loops: CDR1 LGHDT, CDR2 YNNKEL (reference sequence). V gave up 2 bases and J gave up 7 bases, with 15 bases separating them.

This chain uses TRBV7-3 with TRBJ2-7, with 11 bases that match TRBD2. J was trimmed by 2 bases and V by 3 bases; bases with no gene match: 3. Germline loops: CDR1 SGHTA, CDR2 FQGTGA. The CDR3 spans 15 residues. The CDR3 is CASSFLAGGPYEQYF. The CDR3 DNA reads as TGTGCCAGCAGCTTTCTAGCGGGAGGTCCCTACGAGCAGTACTTC.

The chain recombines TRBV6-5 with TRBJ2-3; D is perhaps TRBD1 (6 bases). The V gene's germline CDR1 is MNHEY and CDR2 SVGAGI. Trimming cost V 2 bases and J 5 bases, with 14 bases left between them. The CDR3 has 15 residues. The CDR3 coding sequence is TGTGCCAGCAGTTACGGTGGTGGGGGCGGAGATACGCAGTATTTT. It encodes CASSYGGGGGDTQYF.

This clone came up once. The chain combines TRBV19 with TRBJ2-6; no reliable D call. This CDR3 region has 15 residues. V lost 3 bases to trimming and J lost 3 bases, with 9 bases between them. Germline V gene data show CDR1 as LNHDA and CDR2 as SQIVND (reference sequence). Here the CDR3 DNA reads TGTGCCAGTAGTATGGGCAATCTTGGGGCCAACGTCCTGACTTTC. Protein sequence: CASSMGNLGANVLTF.

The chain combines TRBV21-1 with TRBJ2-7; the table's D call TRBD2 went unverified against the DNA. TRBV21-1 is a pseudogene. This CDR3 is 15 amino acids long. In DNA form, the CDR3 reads TGTGCCAGCAGCACCCACCCGGGAGGGGACTACGAGCAGTACTTC. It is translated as CASSTHPGGDYEQYF.

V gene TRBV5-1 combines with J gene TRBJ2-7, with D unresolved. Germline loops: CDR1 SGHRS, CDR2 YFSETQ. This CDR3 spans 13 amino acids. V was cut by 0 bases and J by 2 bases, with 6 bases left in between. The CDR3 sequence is CASSLAAPYEQYF. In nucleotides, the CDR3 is TGCGCCAGCAGCTTGGCTGCGCCCTACGAGCAGTACTTC.

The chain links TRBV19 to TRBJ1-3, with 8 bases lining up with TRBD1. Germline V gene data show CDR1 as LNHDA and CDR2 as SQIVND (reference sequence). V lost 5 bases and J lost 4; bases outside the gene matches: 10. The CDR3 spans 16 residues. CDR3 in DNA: TGTGCCAGTAGTGCCACCGGGACAGGACCCGGAAACACCATATATTTT. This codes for CASSATGTGPGNTIYF.

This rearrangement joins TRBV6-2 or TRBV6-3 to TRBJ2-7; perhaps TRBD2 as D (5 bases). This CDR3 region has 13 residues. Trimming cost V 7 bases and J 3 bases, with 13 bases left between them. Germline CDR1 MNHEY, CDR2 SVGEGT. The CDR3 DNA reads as TGTGCCAGCACCCCGACGGGATACTACGAGCAGTACTTC. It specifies CASTPTGYYEQYF.

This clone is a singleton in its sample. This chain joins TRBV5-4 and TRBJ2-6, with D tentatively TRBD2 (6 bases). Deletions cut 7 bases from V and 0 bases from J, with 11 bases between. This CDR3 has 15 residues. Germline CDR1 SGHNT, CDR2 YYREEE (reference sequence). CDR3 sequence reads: CASAPGGSGANVLTF. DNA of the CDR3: TGTGCCAGCGCCCCCGGGGGCTCTGGGGCCAACGTCCTGACTTTC.

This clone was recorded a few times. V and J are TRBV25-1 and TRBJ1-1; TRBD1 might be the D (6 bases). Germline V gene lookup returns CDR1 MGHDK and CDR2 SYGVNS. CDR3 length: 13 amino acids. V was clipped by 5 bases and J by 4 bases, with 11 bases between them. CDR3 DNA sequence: TGTGCCAGCAGTCAGGGGCTGGGCACTGAAGCTTTCTTT. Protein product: CASSQGLGTEAFF.

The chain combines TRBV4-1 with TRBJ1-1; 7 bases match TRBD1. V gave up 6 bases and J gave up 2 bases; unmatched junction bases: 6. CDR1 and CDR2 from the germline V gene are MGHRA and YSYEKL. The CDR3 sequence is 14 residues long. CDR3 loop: CASRPGQPNTEAFF. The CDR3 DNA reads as TGCGCCAGCAGGCCGGGACAGCCAAACACTGAAGCTTTCTTT.

CDR3 nucleotides: TGTGCCAGCAGTGTAGTTGGGACAGAGAACACCGGGGAGCTGTTTTTT. Its protein product is CASSVVGTENTGELFF. The V and J genes are TRBV2 and TRBJ2-2; TRBD1 matches at 7 bases. Per germline, CDR1 SNHLY and CDR2 FYNNEI. The CDR3 sequence is 16 residues long. Trimming took 4 bases from V and 1 from J; bases not matched to a gene: 6.

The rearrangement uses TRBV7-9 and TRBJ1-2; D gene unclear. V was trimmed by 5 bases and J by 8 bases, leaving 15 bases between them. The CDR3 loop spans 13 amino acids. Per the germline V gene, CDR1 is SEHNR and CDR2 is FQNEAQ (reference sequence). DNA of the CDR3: TGTGCCAGCAGCCTAAGGAGGGAGGAGGGCTACACCTTC. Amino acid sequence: CASSLRREEGYTF.

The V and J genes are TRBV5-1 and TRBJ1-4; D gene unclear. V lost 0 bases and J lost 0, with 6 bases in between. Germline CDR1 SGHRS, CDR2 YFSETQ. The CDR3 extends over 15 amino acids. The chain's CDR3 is CASSLGGATNEKLFF. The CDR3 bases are TGCGCCAGCAGCTTGGGAGGAGCAACTAATGAAAAACTGTTTTTT.

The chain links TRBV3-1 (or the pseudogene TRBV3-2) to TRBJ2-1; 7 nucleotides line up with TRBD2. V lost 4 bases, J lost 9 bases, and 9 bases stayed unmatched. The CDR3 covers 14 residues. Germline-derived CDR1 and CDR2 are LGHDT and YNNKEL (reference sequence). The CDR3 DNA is TGTGCCAGCAGCCCCGGACTAGGAGGAGTTGAGCAGTTCTTC. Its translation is CASSPGLGGVEQFF.

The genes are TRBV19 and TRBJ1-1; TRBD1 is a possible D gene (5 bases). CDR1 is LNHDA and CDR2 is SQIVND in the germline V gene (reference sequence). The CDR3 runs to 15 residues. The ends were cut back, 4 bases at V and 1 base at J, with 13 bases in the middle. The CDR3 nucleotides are TGTGCCAGTAGTACAACCCCCACAGGGAACACTGAAGCTTTCTTT. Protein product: CASSTTPTGNTEAFF.